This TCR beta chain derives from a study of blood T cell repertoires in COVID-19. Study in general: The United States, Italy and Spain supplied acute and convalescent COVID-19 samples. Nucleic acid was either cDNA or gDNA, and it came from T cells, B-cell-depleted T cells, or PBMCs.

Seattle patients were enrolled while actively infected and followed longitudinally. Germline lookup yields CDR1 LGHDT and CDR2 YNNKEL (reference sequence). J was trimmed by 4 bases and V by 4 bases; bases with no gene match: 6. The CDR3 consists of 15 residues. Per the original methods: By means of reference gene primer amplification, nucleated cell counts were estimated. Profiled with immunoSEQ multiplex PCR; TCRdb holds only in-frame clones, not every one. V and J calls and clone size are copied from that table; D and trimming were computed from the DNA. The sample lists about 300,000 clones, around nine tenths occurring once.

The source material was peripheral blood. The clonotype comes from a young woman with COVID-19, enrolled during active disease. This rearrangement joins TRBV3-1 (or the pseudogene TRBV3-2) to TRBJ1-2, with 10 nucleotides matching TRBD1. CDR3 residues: CASSPLTGGGYGYTF. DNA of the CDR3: TGTGCCAGCAGCCCATTGACAGGGGGCGGCTATGGCTACACCTTC.